The source of this T cell receptor (beta chain) is a study of cytomegalovirus exposure and HLA in healthy donors. Study-level background: Most genotyped donors, over 70% of 398, had Caucasian-associated genetic ancestry.

Vbeta (60) and Jbeta (13) primers were used in the PCR. Profiling relied on immunoSEQ multiplex PCR, and the TCRdb table lists in-frame clones only, not all of them. The repertoire holds approximately 110,000 clones, 74% seen once, with roughly 4.1% in the top ten. The CDR3 is made up of 19 amino acids. The germline gives CDR1 SNHLY, CDR2 FYNNEI. V gave up 6 bases and J gave up 0 bases; unmatched junction bases: 10. At sampling all donors were nominally healthy, likely with unrecorded immune exposures. Material: PBMCs. This receptor was taken from a woman aged 45-60 years in good health and CMV-seropositive. The chain carries TRBV2 and TRBJ1-6; 11 bases line up with TRBD1. The chain's CDR3 is CASRTGQGATISYNSPLHF. The CDR3 DNA follows: TGTGCCAGCAGAACCGGACAGGGGGCTACAATCTCCTATAATTCACCCCTCCACTTT.